The entry below describes one T cell receptor (beta chain). TCRdb's table, derived via immunoSEQ multiplex PCR, lists solely in-frame clones and lacks some. The repertoire consists of 70,000 or so clones, with nearly 90% occurring once and the leading ten covering roughly a tenth. The record originates from a study of OX40 agonist ivuxolimab in advanced cancers. This CDR3 is 16 amino acids long. Trimming took 3 bases from V and 11 from J, leaving 25 bases between them. Germline V CDR1 and CDR2: SGHTA, FQGNSA. The rearrangement links TRBV7-2 to TRBJ2-5, with no clear D. The sample was CD4+ or CD8+ T cells sorted from blood, taken in a trial of the OX40 agonist ivuxolimab. This clonotype originated in an adult with an advanced solid tumor such as melanoma, head and neck, liver or kidney cancer. DNA of the CDR3: TGTGCCAGCAGCTTCCCCGCCCCTTTAAAAAGTGGTGAGCAGTACTTC. Translating it yields CASSFPAPLKSGEQYF.